The 30 T cell receptor beta chains below all came from one sample that was sequenced in a study of blood T cell repertoires in COVID-19. Some clones are missing from TCRdb's copy, which holds only in-frame ones; the method was immunoSEQ multiplex PCR. The sample shows tens of thousands of clones, about 80% of them seen only once. The sequencing sample was made of peripheral blood. Receptors originate from a man in his 70s with active or convalescent COVID-19.

For the CDR3, the DNA is TGTGCCAGCACCGGGACAGGGGGCGCAGATACGCAGTATTTT. It is translated as CASTGTGGADTQYF. This chain uses TRBV11-3 with TRBJ2-3; 12 nucleotides align to TRBD1. The V gene's germline CDR1 is SGHNT and CDR2 YENEEA. The CDR3 covers 14 residues. V lost 7 bases, J lost 4 bases, and 3 bases stayed unmatched.

This chain joins TRBV28 and TRBJ1-5, with TRBD1 matching 8 bases. The CDR3 is made up of 17 amino acids. Trimming cost V 3 bases and J 6 bases; bases outside gene matches: 13. Germline assignment: CDR1 MDHEN and CDR2 SYDVKM. CDR3 in amino acids: CASSFGAGGDLGQPQHF. The CDR3 DNA reads TGTGCCAGCAGTTTTGGGGCAGGGGGCGATCTGGGTCAGCCCCAGCATTTT.

The chain recombines TRBV6-6 with TRBJ1-2, with a tentative D call TRBD1 (6 bases). The germline V gene has CDR1 MNHNY and CDR2 SVGAGI (reference sequence). The V end was cut by 0 bases, the J end by 4 bases, with 12 bases between. CDR3 size: 15 residues. CDR3 DNA: TGTGCCAGCAGTTACTCGGGACAAGCTTCCTATGGCTACACCTTC. Encoded protein: CASSYSGQASYGYTF.

This clone was observed a single time. J is TRBJ2-2 and V is TRBV28, with 9 bases aligning to TRBD1. CDR1 MDHEN and CDR2 SYDVKM come from the germline V gene. The CDR3 sequence is 17 residues long. After removal of 6 bases from V and 6 bases from J, the junction contained 14 bases not matched to a gene. The CDR3 protein is CASRARGQGLFAGELFF. Written as DNA, the CDR3 is TGTGCCAGCAGGGCTCGTGGACAGGGGCTTTTTGCCGGGGAGCTGTTTTTT.

The chain has TRBV9 and TRBJ1-1; maybe TRBD1 (5 bases). The V gene's germline CDR1 is SGDLS and CDR2 YYNGEE. This CDR3 has 14 residues. Deletions cut 0 bases from V and 4 bases from J, with 10 bases between. The CDR3 coding sequence is TGTGCCAGCAGCGTAGGGGGCTCTAGCACTGAAGCTTTCTTT. Amino acid sequence: CASSVGGSSTEAFF.

The chain is built from TRBV5-1 and TRBJ2-3; 8 bases line up with TRBD2. This CDR3 spans 15 amino acids. Trimming cost V 2 bases and J 0 bases; bases outside gene matches: 2. Looked up from germline, CDR1 is SGHRS and CDR2 is YFSETQ. In nucleotides, the CDR3 is TGCGCCAGCAGCTTAGGACTAGCTAGCACAGATACGCAGTATTTT. Protein sequence: CASSLGLASTDTQYF.

The gene calls are TRBV3-1 (or the pseudogene TRBV3-2) and TRBJ1-2; D might be TRBD1 (6 bases). CDR3 length equals 14 residues. The germline gives CDR1 LGHDT, CDR2 YNNKEL (reference sequence). The ends were cut back, 0 bases at V and 4 bases at J, with 9 bases in the middle. CDR3 coding DNA: TGTGCCAGCAGCCAAGAGGGGGCTTCCTATGGCTACACCTTC. Protein product: CASSQEGASYGYTF.

The V gene is TRBV18, the J gene TRBJ2-1, with 10 bases that match TRBD2. Germline values: CDR1 KGHSH, CDR2 LQKENI. The CDR3 loop spans 15 amino acids. The trim removed 3 bases at V and 7 bases at J, leaving 6 bases unmatched. CDR3 nucleotide sequence: TGTGCCAGCTCACCGCTTAGCGGGGGGCCAAATGAGCAGTTCTTC. This encodes CASSPLSGGPNEQFF.

The chain uses TRBV5-4 and TRBJ2-3, with TRBD2 identical over 8 bases. The trim removed 0 bases at V and 3 bases at J, leaving 3 bases unmatched. This CDR3 comprises 15 residues. Germline V lookup: CDR1 SGHNT, CDR2 YYREEE (reference sequence). The CDR3 nucleotides read TGTGCCAGCAGCTTGGATCAGCGGGGGACAGATACGCAGTATTTT. It is translated as CASSLDQRGTDTQYF.

The rearrangement links TRBV12-5 to TRBJ2-1, with 7 bases that match TRBD1. This CDR3 contains 16 residues. Germline V lookup: CDR1 LGHNT, CDR2 FRNRAP. The junction had 7 bases not matched to a gene; V was cut back by 5 bases and J by 0 bases. The CDR3 DNA follows: TGTGCTAGTGGTCTACCACAGGGGAGCTCCTACAATGAGCAGTTCTTC. Protein: CASGLPQGSSYNEQFF. Combining the CDR3 with reference TRBV12-5 and TRBJ2-1 gives the whole variable domain DARVTQTPRHKVTEMGQEVTMRCQPILGHNTVFWYRQTMMQGLELLAYFRNRAPLDDSGMPKDRFSAEMPDATLATLKIQPSEPRDSAVYFCASGLPQGSSYNEQFFGPGTRLTVL.

The chain recombines TRBV4-2 with TRBJ2-5; possible D gene TRBD2, 5 bases. V shed 0 bases and J shed 2 bases, with 7 bases lying between them. CDR1 and CDR2 from the germline V gene are LGHNA and YNFKEQ. The CDR3 has 14 amino acids. CDR3 amino acids: CASSQDWTQETQYF. The DNA of the CDR3 is TGTGCCAGCAGCCAAGATTGGACTCAAGAGACCCAGTACTTC.

This chain connects TRBV19 to TRBJ1-4; D call uncertain. Germline assignment: CDR1 LNHDA and CDR2 SQIVND (reference sequence). This CDR3 has 15 amino acids. V lost 6 bases and J 8 bases, leaving 19 bases between the germline ends. The CDR3 here is CASRNTEGRREKLFF. CDR3 DNA: TGTGCCAGTAGGAATACGGAGGGTAGAAGGGAAAAACTGTTTTTT.

J is TRBJ1-2 and V is TRBV5-1; possible D gene TRBD1, 5 bases. The ends were cut back, 3 bases at V and 6 bases at J, with 18 bases in the middle. This CDR3 region has 15 residues. CDR1 SGHRS and CDR2 YFSETQ come from the germline V gene. In DNA, the CDR3 is TGCGCCAGCAGCTCCGAAGGCAGGGTTGTGGATGGCTACACCTTC. Its protein product is CASSSEGRVVDGYTF.

This chain links TRBV28 with TRBJ1-6, with D tentatively TRBD1 (6 bases). Trimming took 5 bases from V and 6 from J, leaving 11 bases between them. Germline loops: CDR1 MDHEN, CDR2 SYDVKM. The length of the CDR3 is 14 residues. The CDR3 region is CASSIQGFNSPLHF. The CDR3, as DNA: TGTGCCAGCAGTATACAGGGATTTAATTCACCCCTCCACTTT.

This chain links TRBV4-1 with TRBJ1-4; D is unresolved. The germline V gene has CDR1 MGHRA and CDR2 YSYEKL. Trimming pared 1 base from V and 0 bases from J, leaving 6 bases between. The length of the CDR3 is 15 residues. Here the CDR3 DNA reads TGCGCCAGCAGCCAAGGGGAGGCAACTAATGAAAAACTGTTTTTT. Its translation is CASSQGEATNEKLFF.

The J gene is TRBJ1-1, the V gene TRBV12-5; the match to TRBD1 covers 8 bases. J gave up 4 bases and V 7 bases, and 8 bases lay outside the gene matches. The CDR3 sequence is 14 residues long. CDR1 and CDR2 (germline): LGHNT, FRNRAP. The CDR3 sequence: CASARTGLGTEAFF. For the CDR3, the DNA is TGTGCTAGTGCTCGGACAGGGTTGGGCACTGAAGCTTTCTTT.

The rearrangement joins TRBV5-1 to TRBJ2-1; the match to TRBD1 covers 7 bases. Germline CDR1 reads SGHRS; CDR2 reads YFSETQ. The CDR3 contains 16 residues. The V segment lost 4 bases and the J segment 3 bases; nucleotides outside the gene matches: 10. CDR3 loop: CASSPPPGQLYNEQFF. DNA for the CDR3: TGCGCCAGCAGCCCACCCCCGGGACAGCTCTACAATGAGCAGTTCTTC.

The chain carries TRBV18 and TRBJ2-2; TRBD1 might be the D (6 bases). Germline CDR1 KGHSH, CDR2 LQKENI. V was trimmed by 10 bases and J by 0 bases, leaving 15 bases between them. The CDR3 spans 15 residues. CDR3 in DNA: TGTGCCACCAACCCCGGGACAACGAACACCGGGGAGCTGTTTTTT. Translating gives CATNPGTTNTGELFF.

This clone was observed a handful of times. The chain has TRBV6-5 and TRBJ2-7; possibly TRBD1 for D (6 bases). V lost 7 bases, J lost 1 base, and 11 bases lay in between. Germline V gene lookup returns CDR1 MNHEY and CDR2 SVGAGI. The CDR3 has 13 residues. The CDR3 nucleotides are TGTGCCAGCACAAAACAGGGTTCCTACGAGCAGTACTTC. Residues: CASTKQGSYEQYF.

The V call is TRBV19, the J call TRBJ1-2, with a weak D call TRBD1 (6 bases). CDR1 and CDR2 from the germline V gene are LNHDA and SQIVND (reference sequence). Trimming left V 6 bases short and J 2 bases short, with 16 bases between. There are 15 residues in the CDR3. The CDR3 region is CASRVRGQSNYGYTF. CDR3 DNA sequence: TGTGCCAGTAGGGTGCGGGGGCAATCCAACTATGGCTACACCTTC.

The J gene is TRBJ1-3, the V gene TRBV6-5; D gene unclear. The CDR3 length is 13 residues. Germline loops: CDR1 MNHEY, CDR2 SVGAGI. V was shortened by 4 bases and J by 1 base, with 5 bases between the two germline ends. DNA of the CDR3: TGTGCCAGCAGTTCTCCTTCTGGAAACACCATATATTTT. Translating gives CASSSPSGNTIYF.

The chain uses TRBV3-1 (or the pseudogene TRBV3-2) and TRBJ2-2, with a possible D match to TRBD2 (7 bases). CDR1 and CDR2 from the germline V gene are LGHDT and YNNKEL (reference sequence). V lost 6 bases and J 1 base, leaving 18 bases between the germline ends. CDR3 size: 17 residues. In DNA form, the CDR3 reads TGTGCCAGCAGTCACTTGGGAGGGGGAAGGAACACCGGGGAGCTGTTTTTT. This sequence encodes CASSHLGGGRNTGELFF.

This clone was observed a few times. The V and J genes are TRBV6-5 and TRBJ1-5; a possible D gene is TRBD1 (6 bases). The CDR3 length is 15 residues. V dropped 6 bases and J dropped 1 base, with 13 bases sitting between them. Germline V gene data show CDR1 as MNHEY and CDR2 as SVGAGI. CDR3 amino acids: CASSVNDRSNQPQHF. The CDR3 DNA sequence: TGTGCCAGCAGCGTAAATGACAGGAGCAATCAGCCCCAGCATTTT.

The rearrangement links TRBV6-1 to TRBJ2-1, with 7 nucleotides matching TRBD1. CDR3 size: 16 residues. Germline loops: CDR1 MNHNS, CDR2 SASEGT. V lost 1 base and J lost 5; bases outside the gene matches: 8. Written as DNA, the CDR3 is TGTGCCAGCAGTGAAGGAGGACAGGTACTCCACAATGAGCAGTTCTTC. Translated: CASSEGGQVLHNEQFF.

A few counts support this clone. This chain joins TRBV4-1 and TRBJ2-1; 8 bases match TRBD1. J gave up 8 bases and V 2 bases, and 5 bases lay outside the gene matches. The CDR3 runs to 14 residues. Germline V CDR1 and CDR2: MGHRA, YSYEKL. In DNA form, the CDR3 reads TGCGCCAGCAGCCAACTCAAACAGGGGGATGAGCAGTTCTTC. Its translation: CASSQLKQGDEQFF.

This sequence joins TRBV12-3 or TRBV12-4 and TRBJ2-7; D possibly corresponds to TRBD1 (6 bases). V lost 3 bases and J lost 2, with 8 bases in between. This CDR3 spans 13 amino acids. The CDR3 sequence: CASSLTGTYEQYF. CDR3 nucleotides: TGTGCCAGCAGTTTGACAGGAACCTACGAGCAGTACTTC.

The rearrangement uses TRBV21-1 and TRBJ1-1. TRBV21-1 is a pseudogene. The CDR3 covers 16 residues. Here the CDR3 reads CASSVPLNRDLSEAFF. The CDR3 DNA reads TGTGCCAGCAGCGTACCCCTAAATCGGGATTTGTCTGAAGCTTTCTTT.

This sequence joins TRBV27 and TRBJ1-5; weak D call: TRBD1 (6 bases). Germline CDR1 MNHEY, CDR2 SMNVEV (reference sequence). Trimming shortened V by 6 bases and J by 3 bases, and 18 bases separated the two germline ends. This CDR3 spans 16 amino acids. In DNA, the CDR3 is TGTGCCAGCAGGGCCGACAGGAGCTCTCACAATCAGCCCCAGCATTTT. Translation: CASRADRSSHNQPQHF.

V is TRBV7-9 and J is TRBJ2-2; tentatively, D is TRBD2 (6 bases). In germline, CDR1 is SEHNR, CDR2 FQNEAQ (reference sequence). The CDR3 sequence is 14 residues long. The V gene lost 1 base and the J gene lost 4 bases, with 7 bases spanning the gap. The CDR3 coding sequence is TGTGCCAGCAGCTTAGGGGAGGCCACCGGGGAGCTGTTTTTT. The encoded protein is CASSLGEATGELFF. Drawing the rest from reference TRBV7-9 and TRBJ2-2, the complete variable domain is DTGVSQNPRHKITKRGQNVTFRCDPISEHNRLYWYRQTLGQGPEFLTYFQNEAQLEKSRLLSDRFSAERPKGSFSTLEIQRTEQGDSAMYLCASSLGEATGELFFGEGSRLTVL.

Here the CDR3 reads CASTVDKINSPLHF. CDR3 bases: TGTGCCAGCACCGTGGACAAAATCAATTCACCCCTCCACTTT. The chain uses TRBV27 and TRBJ1-6, with TRBD1 as a possible D gene (5 bases). This CDR3 is built from 14 residues. V was shortened by 7 bases and J by 7 bases, with 14 bases between the two germline ends. Germline CDR1 and CDR2: MNHEY and SMNVEV (reference sequence).